This T cell receptor (beta chain) was retrieved from a study of cytotoxic CD8 clonotypes in ibrutinib-treated CLL. V lost 6 bases and J 0 bases, leaving 8 bases between the germline ends. Germline loops: CDR1 MDHEN, CDR2 SYDVKM. The CDR3 extends over 13 amino acids. Assay: immunoSEQ multiplex PCR; the TCRdb copy retains only in-frame clones and omits some. The sample lists about 120,000 clones, roughly 85% occurring once. The receptor comes from a human donor with chronic lymphocytic leukemia. The input for sequencing was PBMCs, taken after 24 months of ibrutinib treatment. This chain uses TRBV28 with TRBJ1-2; no clear D. CDR3 in amino acids: CASSGVSNYGYTF. CDR3 bases: TGTGCCAGCAGCGGGGTATCTAACTATGGCTACACCTTC.